This TCR beta chain was identified in a study of CD8+CD57+ T cells in acquired aplastic anemia. In the study overall: Researchers reported that healthy donors averaged about 10 million reads for CD4+ cells. Whole-study results and caveats: The number of CD8+ CDR3 sequences shared by patients and controls was around 30.

Genomic DNA was employed as the template in profiling TCR beta VDJ and CDR3. TCRdb re-analysed the reads in MiXCR, keeping a single row per CDR3 protein. The sample shows about 180,000 distinct CDR3 sequences, around 45% of them seen only once. This CDR3 has 14 residues. The V gene's germline CDR1 is SGHAT and CDR2 FQDESV (reference sequence). V lost 3 bases, J lost 6 bases, and 12 bases lay in between. On this clonotype: Antigen unknown.

The TCR originated in a human donor in good health. This chain connects TRBV11-1 to TRBJ2-1, with D tentatively TRBD2 (6 bases). The sequenced sample was sorted CD4+, CD8+, or CD8+CD57+ T cells (not recorded which) from PBMCs. DNA of the CDR3: TGTGCCAGCAGCTTGATGGGAGGTTCCAATGAGCAGTTCTTC. As protein: CASSLMGGSNEQFF.